This TCR beta chain stems from a study of shared clonotypes between healthy human individuals. Original data processing: ImmunoSEQ sequences covered only the junction and lacked quality scores; filtering therefore differed. Assay used: immunoSEQ multiplex PCR; TCRdb lists only in-frame clones, some missing. V and J calls and clone size are as listed in that table; D and trimming were resolved from the DNA. The sample carries more than 550,000 clones, over 60% recorded once. This clone was counted between two and nine times. Division of CD4+ cells produced a CD45RA+ naive subset and a CD45RA-negative memory subset. The CDR3 has 15 amino acids. V dropped 3 bases and J dropped 6 bases, with 17 bases sitting between them. Per germline, CDR1 MDHEN and CDR2 SYDVKM.

The sample was memory CD4+ T cells sorted from blood. Indicated subset: CD45RA-negative fraction. The chain uses TRBV28 and TRBJ1-1, with a tentative D call TRBD1 (6 bases). The receptor comes from a woman in her 30s in good health. CDR3 DNA sequence: TGTGCCAGCAGTTTTACAGGGTCCGGGAGGCCTGAAGCTTTCTTT. Its protein is CASSFTGSGRPEAFF.